The following is a TCR beta chain sequence with its context. The CDR3 length is 16 residues. Trimming took 4 bases from V and 2 from J; bases not matched to a gene: 6. Germline lookup yields CDR1 SGHVS and CDR2 FNYEAQ. These data originate in a study of blood T cell repertoires in COVID-19. Turning to the study itself: The cDNA or gDNA used as material had been derived from T cells, B-cell-depleted T cells, or PBMCs.

Clones were sequenced by immunoSEQ multiplex PCR, and TCRdb holds only the in-frame ones, with some missing. The table shows around 140,000 clones, with roughly 87% occurring only once. The study recruited people aged about 18 to 90 years across under 25 US areas. No more than 2 weeks before study entry, exposed participants had met a case of COVID-19. This chain connects TRBV7-6 to TRBJ2-3, with 10 bases that match TRBD2. Specimen: PBMCs or T cells enriched from blood (not recorded which). The TCR comes from a woman aged 40 to 50 who had been exposed to COVID-19. CDR3 DNA: TGTGCCAGCAGCTCCGGGACTAGCGCGTTCACAGATACGCAGTATTTT. Amino acids: CASSSGTSAFTDTQYF. The whole variable domain, remainder taken from reference TRBV7-6 and TRBJ2-3, is GAGVSQSPRYKVTKRGQDVALRCDPISGHVSLYWYRQALGQGPEFLTYFNYEAQQDKSGLPNDRFSAERPEGSISTLTIQRTEQRDSAMYRCASSSGTSAFTDTQYFGPGTRLTVL.